Described below is a single TCR beta chain sequence and its context. Many counts were recorded for this clonotype. Its antigen is currently not known. Qualities for individual bases were not recorded, and no much larger clone is one base off. These data are taken from a study of T cells in Graves' hyperthyroidism and ophthalmopathy (dated by TCRdb to about 2019). About the study as a whole: Peripheral blood was collected at initial diagnosis, before any treatment. Once sampling was done, hyperthyroidism patients were given methimazole at a starting dose of 30 mg daily, whereas ophthalmopathy patients were given high-dose intravenous methylprednisolone. The paper describes TCR Vbeta CDR3 sequencing of 140 or so peripheral blood samples, made up of fewer than 50 ophthalmopathy patients, roughly 80 hyperthyroidism patients and approximately 17 progressor patients. An independent validation cohort of fewer than 20 hyperthyroidism patients and 17 patients who later progressed to ophthalmopathy tested prospective prediction of ophthalmopathy. A discovery cohort of around 98 patients, about 43 with Graves' ophthalmopathy and about 58 with stable Graves' hyperthyroidism, was used to find distinguishing TCR V-J signatures. Thyroid tissue and blood T-cell repertoires from about six Graves' hyperthyroidism patients were also compared in the study. The approximately 90 discovery patients were divided at random into training and test sets in a 7:3 ratio.

Overall study results and their limits: A model built on a 13 V-J signature distinguished ophthalmopathy from stable hyperthyroidism, reaching about 89% sensitivity and under 84% specificity in cross-validation and 80%/75% in testing. In validation, the model predicted progression to ophthalmopathy with approximately 71% sensitivity and 72% to 75% specificity, a median of approximately 6.7 months before onset. No statistical method was used to set the sample size in advance, and investigators knew the group allocation. Most expanded thyroid clonotypes (frequency above 0.001) were also found in blood, which suggests that blood repertoires may mirror thyroid immune responses.

Moderately to severely active disease, a Clinical Activity Score of at least 3, a NOSPECS grade of at least 4, and a duration under 3 months were present in ophthalmopathy patients. The study excluded patients with uncontrolled infections, other autoimmune diseases, pregnancy or lactation. Diagnoses relied on clinical symptoms, serum thyroxine and TRAb, thyroid ultrasound and orbital computed tomography. PBMCs were separated from roughly 9.6 ml of fresh peripheral blood using Ficoll-Paque density gradient centrifugation. Trizol reagent was used to extract total RNA, and RNA quality was then checked on an Agilent 2100 Bioanalyzer. Amplification of TCR beta CDR3 regions was carried out from RNA transcripts. The TCR CDR3 was subjected to a first round of RT-PCR using the HTBI primer set and the Qiagen OneStep RT-PCR kit. A second multiplex PCR round built the libraries, followed by size selection and purification. The libraries were sequenced on an Illumina HiSeq2000 using paired-end 100 bp reads. On the study's bioinformatics: Raw data were processed with SOAPnuke, discarding reads with adapters, uncalled bases, mean Phred below 15, or no exact constant-primer or identifier match. COPE v1.2.5 was used to merge the high-quality paired reads, and each unique nucleotide sequence was defined as a clonotype. Clonotypes were aligned to IMGT TRBV, TRBD and TRBJ reference segments using MiTCR v1.1. The analysis included only V-J combinations with a frequency above 0.0001, which together covered roughly 99% of the repertoires. A TCS score was defined as the ratio between F50 (clonal expansion) and ExV (chaos), using BLOSUM62-based TCRdist between CDR3 peptides within each V-J. Welch's t-statistics and random forest reduced around 520 V-J features to 13, which were used in a naive Bayes classifier (R e1071). Through fastp at Q25 and MiXCR, TCRdb rebuilt clones from the public reads, retaining in-frame beta chains. Records with the same CDR3 protein are collapsed into one entry carrying the most frequent genes and DNA. V and J calls and clone size were set by TCRdb, not the authors. The sample table shows approximately 520,000 distinct CDR3 sequences, and less than 25% are seen once. The ten largest make up about 11% of the sample.

Deletion took 8 bases off V and 2 bases off J, with a span of 9 bases between the germline ends. The CDR3 sequence holds 12 residues, the cysteine and phenylalanine included. Kept here is only the CDR3 DNA, which spans 36 bases and is read in frame from base 1. Looking up the germline V gene yields CDR1 SGHAT and CDR2 FQNNGV. Sequencing was carried out using blood. The V and J segments used are TRBV11-2 and TRBJ1-2; no D segment can be confidently identified. This receptor was identified in a woman aged 25 to 39 with Graves' ophthalmopathy. The base sequence is TGTGCCAGCCTGGTTGCGAACTATGGCTACACCTTC. It codes for CASLVANYGYTF.